This is a list of T cell receptor delta chains from one sample in a study of Vδ1+ human thymocytes. TCRdb reran clone calling via CATT on the multiplex PCR reads. Here the sample spans roughly 76,000 delta-chain clones, about 35% being singletons. Sequences were obtained from Vdelta1+ gamma-delta thymocytes from the thymus. Receptor source: a boy under two years old who had congenital heart surgery. CDR3s include the opening cysteine and the closing phenylalanine or tryptophan. A D gene is named only where the DNA matches it firmly. A clone size is listed for some rows: how often the clone was seen (once, few, many), or a class if it is expanded.

D: TRDD3; V: TRDV1; size: -; J: TRDJ2; DNA: TGTGCTCTTGGGGAACAGTACGCGTTCCTACGTAGTCTGCTGGGGGATACATCGGTCCCCCCGACAGCACAACTCTTCTTT; CDR3: CALGEQYAFLRSLLGDTSVPPTAQLFF
D: TRDD3; V: TRDV1; size: few; J: TRDJ1; DNA: TGTGCTCTTGGGGAACCCCGTCCCGTGCTTCCTACGGCTTTGCTGGGGGATACGCTGACCGATAAACTCATCTTT; CDR3: CALGEPRPVLPTALLGDTLTDKLIF
D: -; V: TRDV1; size: few; J: TRDJ1; DNA: TGTGCTCTTGGGGCTGATCCCCAACGGTCCATTCGCGTGTCGGAAGCCGATAAACTCATCTTT; CDR3: CALGADPQRSIRVSEADKLIF
D: -; V: TRDV1; size: -; J: TRDJ1; DNA: TGTGCTCTTGGGAAACAGAAATCTCGCGCCTTCTTCTCGGGGAAACTCATCTTT; CDR3: CALGKQKSRAFFSGKLIF
D: TRDD3; V: TRDV1; size: -; J: TRDJ1; DNA: TGTGCTCTTGGGGACCCACGTCGGGCATTGTTTGAACTGGAGGATACGGGCCGGCTTTACACCGATAAACTCATCTTT; CDR3: CALGDPRRALFELEDTGRLYTDKLIF
D: TRDD3; V: TRDV1; size: few; J: TRDJ1; DNA: TGTGCTCTTGGGGAAAGAGGCCCCCTCTACTGGGGGATACACAGTACGGGATTAGCCGATAAACTCATCTTT; CDR3: CALGERGPLYWGIHSTGLADKLIF
D: TRDD3; V: TRDV1; size: once; J: TRDJ1; DNA: TGTGCTCTTGGGGAACTCGGACCTTATAGGGGGGATCGGGTCGATTTACCCCGCCCGACCGATAAACTCATCTTT; CDR3: CALGELGPYRGDRVDLPRPTDKLIF
D: TRDD3; V: TRDV1; size: -; J: TRDJ1; DNA: TGTGCTCTTGGGGAAGGGGAGCTGGGGGAGCTCGATAAACTCATCTTT; CDR3: CALGEGELGELDKLIF
D: TRDD2; V: TRDV1; size: few; J: TRDJ1; DNA: TGTGCTCTTGGGGTCCTTCCTACCTCGTACACCGATAAACTCATCTTT; CDR3: CALGVLPTSYTDKLIF
D: TRDD3; V: TRDV1; size: once; J: TRDJ1; DNA: TGTGCTCTTGGGGAACTCCCTCCTAAGTACTGGGGGAGGTGTGGCACCGATAAACTCATCTTT; CDR3: CALGELPPKYWGRCGTDKLIF
D: TRDD2; V: TRDV1; size: few; J: TRDJ1; DNA: TGTGCTCTTGGGGAGCTCTTCCTAACAACCGATAAACTCATCTTT; CDR3: CALGELFLTTDKLIF
D: TRDD3; V: TRDV1; size: -; J: TRDJ1; DNA: TGTGCTCTTGGGGAACTCTTCCGTGAGACTGGGGGAAGGTTCACCGATAAACTCATCTTT; CDR3: CALGELFRETGGRFTDKLIF
D: TRDD3; V: TRDV1; size: -; J: TRDJ1; DNA: TGTGCTCTTGGGGAAGTTCGCTTCCAATTTGTACTGGGGTCCCGGGGTAAACTCATCTTT; CDR3: CALGEVRFQFVLGSRGKLIF
D: -; V: TRDV1; size: -; J: TRDJ1; DNA: TGTGCTCTTGGGGAAGGGATACTTTCCTACAGGCTGGGGGACCCATACACCGATAAACTCATCTTT; CDR3: CALGEGILSYRLGDPYTDKLIF
D: TRDD3; V: TRDV1; size: -; J: TRDJ1; DNA: TGTGCTCTTGGGGAACTGCCCTCCTACTTTCGCAGTGTGGGGGATACGCCCGATAAACTCATCTTT; CDR3: CALGELPSYFRSVGDTPDKLIF
D: TRDD3; V: TRDV1; size: few; J: TRDJ1; DNA: TGTGCTCTTGGGGAACTTAGTCTCCCAGTACTGGGGGAAGCCCCAAGCATTGGCACCGATAAACTCATCTTT; CDR3: CALGELSLPVLGEAPSIGTDKLIF
D: TRDD3; V: TRDV1; size: -; J: TRDJ1; DNA: TGTGCTCTTCTGCGCGCTCCTGGTACTGGGGGACCCAGAGTGATACCCGATAAACTCATCTTT; CDR3: CALLRAPGTGGPRVIPDKLIF
D: TRDD3; V: TRDV1; size: -; J: TRDJ1; DNA: TGTGCTCTTGGGGAACTCTACGGCGGGATACGGGCCGATAAACTCATCTTT; CDR3: CALGELYGGIRADKLIF
D: TRDD3; V: TRDV1; size: few; J: TRDJ1; DNA: TGTGCTCTTGGGGCACCCAGAGGGTCTTATACCACTGGGGGACTGTACACCGATAAACTCATCTTT; CDR3: CALGAPRGSYTTGGLYTDKLIF
D: TRDD3; V: TRDV1; size: few; J: TRDJ1; DNA: TGTGCTCTTGGGGAACGGATTCTGGGATACAACGGTAAACTCATCTTT; CDR3: CALGERILGYNGKLIF
D: -; V: TRDV1; size: -; J: TRDJ1; DNA: TGTGCTCTTGGGTCAAACCATATTCCTACCGTACTGGGCATCGGTAAACTCATCTTT; CDR3: CALGSNHIPTVLGIGKLIF
D: TRDD3; V: TRDV1; size: -; J: TRDJ1; DNA: TGTGCTCTTGGGGAACTTGGCTGGGGGATACCCCGGGGGACCGATAAACTCATCTTT; CDR3: CALGELGWGIPRGTDKLIF
D: TRDD3; V: TRDV1; size: few; J: TRDJ1; DNA: TGTGCTCTTGGGGAACGGAAGGAGTACTGGGGGCTTAAACTCATCTTT; CDR3: CALGERKEYWGLKLIF
D: TRDD3; V: TRDV1; size: few; J: TRDJ1; DNA: TGTGCTCTTGGACATCTTCCTGTGGGGATACGCATGGTTATCCCGGATAAACTCATCTTT; CDR3: CALGHLPVGIRMVIPDKLIF